This T cell receptor (beta chain) was profiled in a study of T cell repertoires in cytomegalovirus infection. Study information: Used in the study were CMV epitopes, some recently identified and HLA-C-restricted, others well-studied and HLA-B-restricted. Study results and caveats: Carriers of CMV and the relevant HLA type were discriminated by public TCR beta frequency. What dominated the ex vivo response were HLA-C-restricted CMV-specific TCR beta clonotypes.

TCRdb redid the calling of the reads with MiXCR, one entry per CDR3 protein. Of roughly 920,000 distinct CDR3 sequences in the sample, roughly 30% were seen once. Germline CDR1 and CDR2: DFQATT and SNEGSKA (reference sequence). Trimming cost V 1 base and J 0 bases, with 9 bases left between them. The length of the CDR3 is 14 residues. About this clonotype itself: What it binds is unknown.

The chain carries TRBV20-1 and TRBJ2-5; tentatively, D is TRBD1 (5 bases). The sample was cultured CD8+ T cells from PBMCs, taken from culture after CMV antigen stimulation. This sequence originates from a human donor in good health (CMV status not recorded). Some clones in this sample may be carry-over from other donors' samples. CDR3 region: CSARGSRDQETQYF. The CDR3 DNA sequence: TGCAGTGCTAGAGGGAGCAGGGACCAAGAGACCCAGTACTTC.